The entry below describes one TCR beta chain. The antigen is not known. The iRepertoire nested amplicon-rescue multiplex PCR amplified TCR alpha and beta CDR3s from RNA. Tissue mRNA or PBMC total RNA, about 90-400 ng, went into one-step reverse transcription and amplification. TCRdb reanalysed the multiplex PCR reads using MiXCR and keeps one entry per CDR3 protein. This sample yields approximately 120,000 distinct CDR3 sequences, of which less than 30% are seen a single time; around a third belongs to the top ten. The data belong to a study of glioma-infiltrating T cells. Study-wide results and caveats: CDR3 overlap between tissue and blood was very small.

V lost 3 bases to trimming and J lost 4 bases; unmatched junction nucleotides: 8. The CDR3 contains 15 residues. CDR1 is SGDLS, CDR2 YYNGEE, per germline. The clonotype originates from a human donor with low-grade glioma or glioblastoma, undergoing nonglioma brain surgery, or in good health (not recorded which). Material for sequencing was glioma tissue, nonneoplastic brain tissue, or PBMCs (not recorded which). The rearrangement uses TRBV9 and TRBJ2-5; 8 bases are shared with TRBD2. CDR3 protein: CASSGSGVSLETQYF. Here the CDR3 DNA reads TGTGCCAGCAGCGGTAGCGGGGTCTCCCTAGAGACCCAGTACTTC.